The 21 T cell receptor beta chains below come from one sample, sequenced in a study of PD-1 blockade in classical Hodgkin lymphoma. Libraries were prepared by immunoSEQ multiplex PCR; TCRdb keeps only in-frame clonotypes and omits some of them. The sample has 45,000 to 60,000 clones, about 85% seen once. All the patients suffered relapse after autologous stem cell transplantation, and brentuximab vedotin exposure differed. This sample comprised peripheral blood mononuclear cells (PBMCs), obtained at baseline. Receptors were obtained from a human donor with classical Hodgkin lymphoma.

The chain uses TRBV7-9 and TRBJ1-2; D not certain. The V end lost 0 bases, the J end lost 4 bases, and 9 bases lay between the germline ends. Germline values: CDR1 SEHNR, CDR2 FQNEAQ (reference sequence). The CDR3 consists of 14 residues. CDR3 sequence reads: CASSLADWGYGYTF. The CDR3 nucleotides are TGTGCCAGCAGCTTAGCCGACTGGGGCTATGGCTACACCTTC.

This clone was observed once. The genes are TRBV19 and TRBJ1-5; maybe TRBD1 (5 bases). Trimming took 6 bases from V and 0 from J, leaving 15 bases between them. CDR1 LNHDA and CDR2 SQIVND come from the germline V gene (reference sequence). This CDR3 is built from 16 residues. The CDR3 spells CASSQRETVSNQPQHF. As DNA, the CDR3 is TGTGCCAGTAGCCAGAGGGAGACAGTTAGCAATCAGCCCCAGCATTTT.

This sequence joins TRBV5-1 and TRBJ2-1, with D possibly matching TRBD1 (5 bases). Trimming shortened V by 1 base and J by 7 bases, and 12 bases separated the two germline ends. Germline CDR1 SGHRS, CDR2 YFSETQ. The CDR3 totals 14 residues. CDR3 amino acids: CASSLPTAVNEQFF. CDR3 nucleotide sequence: TGCGCCAGCAGCTTGCCGACAGCAGTGAATGAGCAGTTCTTC. Looking up the rest from reference TRBV5-1 and TRBJ2-1 gives the full variable domain: KAGVTQTPRYLIKTRGQQVTLSCSPISGHRSVSWYQQTPGQGLQFLFEYFSETQRNKGNFPGRFSGRQFSNSRSEMNVSTLELGDSALYLCASSLPTAVNEQFFGPGTRLTVL.

The CDR3 is CASSYSEGEADTQYF. The CDR3 DNA follows: TGTGCCAGCAGTTACTCAGAGGGGGAGGCAGATACGCAGTATTTT. The chain couples TRBV6-5 to TRBJ2-3; D is possibly TRBD1 or TRBD2 (6 bases each). This CDR3 region has 15 residues. Per the germline V gene, CDR1 is MNHEY and CDR2 is SVGAGI. The V end lost 0 bases, the J end lost 4 bases, and 11 bases lay between the germline ends.

This clone appeared a few times. The chain joins TRBV6-5 to TRBJ2-4, with TRBD1 identical over 9 bases. V lost 6 bases to trimming and J lost 5 bases; unmatched junction nucleotides: 8. The CDR3 is made up of 15 amino acids. CDR1 MNHEY and CDR2 SVGAGI come from the germline V gene. CDR3 residues: CASSTGTGQENIQYF. The CDR3, as DNA: TGTGCCAGCAGCACCGGGACAGGGCAAGAAAACATTCAGTACTTC.

This chain uses TRBV27 with TRBJ2-1, with D uncertain. The germline gives CDR1 MNHEY, CDR2 SMNVEV (reference sequence). This CDR3 contains 14 residues. V was trimmed by 3 bases and J by 0 bases, leaving 6 bases between them. The CDR3 DNA is TGTGCCAGCAGTTTGCAGAGCTCCTACAATGAGCAGTTCTTC. It specifies CASSLQSSYNEQFF.

The genes are TRBV29-1 and TRBJ2-3; a possible D gene is TRBD2 (6 bases). The CDR3 consists of 18 residues. CDR1 is SQVTM, CDR2 ANQGSEA, per germline. V lost 2 bases, J lost 2 bases, and 23 bases lay in between. DNA for the CDR3: TGCAGCGTTGAAAGGGGAGGTAAAGCGGAGTGGGACACAGATACGCAGTATTTT. It is translated as CSVERGGKAEWDTDTQYF.

The rearrangement joins TRBV6-1 to TRBJ1-5; D not certain. From germline, CDR1 is MNHNS and CDR2 SASEGT. CDR3 size: 12 residues. Trimming stripped 6 bases from V and 3 bases from J, with 6 bases between. The CDR3 reads CASSQDNQPQHF. The CDR3 DNA reads as TGTGCCAGCAGCCAGGACAATCAGCCCCAGCATTTT.

This clone came up once. V is TRBV5-1 and J is TRBJ2-1; 10 nucleotides match TRBD1. The length of the CDR3 is 15 residues. The germline gives CDR1 SGHRS, CDR2 YFSETQ. V gave up 2 bases and J gave up 4 bases; unmatched junction bases: 3. CDR3 DNA sequence: TGCGCCAGCAGCTTAGACAGGGGGCAATACAATGAGCAGTTCTTC. Protein product: CASSLDRGQYNEQFF.

A note on this clone: At one end the junction does not follow the germline gene, possibly because of a read error. Different DNA sequences within this sample yield the same CDR3. This chain's CDR3 is CASGQTGLASYEQYF. The CDR3 nucleotides read TGTGCCAGCGGACAAACAGGGCTGGCCTCCTACGAGCAGTATTTC. The genes are TRBV27 and TRBJ2-7, with a weak D call TRBD1 (6 bases). CDR3 length equals 15 residues. Germline assignment: CDR1 MNHEY and CDR2 SMNVEV (reference sequence).

The chain recombines TRBV6-6 with TRBJ2-3, with D tentatively TRBD2 (6 bases). CDR1 and CDR2 from the germline V gene are MNHNY and SVGAGI (reference sequence). There are 14 residues in the CDR3. V gave up 4 bases and J gave up 2 bases, with 10 bases separating them. CDR3 amino acids: CASSWGGVTDTQYF. The CDR3 DNA reads as TGTGCCAGCAGTTGGGGCGGGGTCACAGATACGCAGTATTTT.

This clone occurred once. This rearrangement joins TRBV27 to TRBJ2-1, with 12 positions matching TRBD2. The V gene's germline CDR1 is MNHEY and CDR2 SMNVEV (reference sequence). The J segment lost 9 bases and the V segment lost 5 bases, leaving 8 bases of the junction unmatched. The CDR3 is 15 amino acids. For the CDR3, the DNA is TGTGCCAGCAGTCAGTCTAGCGGGAGGGCCGCTGAGCAGTTCTTC. This sequence encodes CASSQSSGRAAEQFF.

The V gene is TRBV15, the J gene TRBJ2-1, with D perhaps matching TRBD2 (6 bases). The CDR3 is made up of 16 amino acids. V was shortened by 2 bases and J by 0 bases, with 11 bases between the two germline ends. Looked up from germline, CDR1 is LNHNV and CDR2 is YYDKDF (reference sequence). The CDR3, as DNA: TGTGCCACCAGCAGAAGCGGGCAAAGCTCCTACAATGAGCAGTTCTTC. Translated, it gives CATSRSGQSSYNEQFF. Looking up the rest from reference TRBV15 and TRBJ2-1 gives the full variable domain: DAMVIQNPRYQVTQFGKPVTLSCSQTLNHNVMYWYQQKSSQAPKLLFHYYDKDFNNEADTPDNFQSRRPNTSFCFLDIRSPGLGDTAMYLCATSRSGQSSYNEQFFGPGTRLTVL.

The chain couples TRBV29-1 to TRBJ2-5; TRBD2 agrees at 13 bases. Germline lookup yields CDR1 SQVTM and CDR2 ANQGSEA. This CDR3 spans 14 amino acids. Germline trimming cut 7 bases from V and 3 bases from J; bases unmatched to any gene: 5. As DNA, the CDR3 is TGCAGCGCCGTGACTAGCGGGGGGAAAGAGACCCAGTACTTC. Protein sequence: CSAVTSGGKETQYF.

V usage is TRBV6-6 and J usage is TRBJ2-5; a possible D gene is TRBD2 (6 bases). Trimming cost V 0 bases and J 5 bases, with 16 bases left between them. CDR3 length: 16 amino acids. CDR1 and CDR2 (germline): MNHNY, SVGAGI (reference sequence). CDR3 loop: CASSYSMGGARETQYF. The CDR3 bases are TGTGCCAGCAGTTACTCGATGGGGGGAGCACGTGAGACCCAGTACTTC.

The chain joins TRBV30 to TRBJ2-1; 12 bases match TRBD2. Per germline, CDR1 GTSNPN and CDR2 SVGIG (reference sequence). Trimming took 3 bases from V and 9 from J; bases not matched to a gene: 3. The CDR3 runs 13 residues. CDR3 nucleotides: TGTGCCTGGAGGACTAGCGGGGGACCTGAGCAGTTCTTC. It codes for CAWRTSGGPEQFF.

This sequence joins TRBV2 and TRBJ2-7; perhaps TRBD2 as D (7 bases). Trimming shortened V by 5 bases and J by 3 bases, and 17 bases separated the two germline ends. The CDR3 spans 15 residues. The germline V gene has CDR1 SNHLY and CDR2 FYNNEI. This chain's CDR3 is CASSFLGGPNYEQYV. The CDR3 nucleotides are TGTGCCAGCAGTTTCCTGGGGGGGCCAAACTACGAGCAGTACGTC.

The chain employs TRBV11-3 and TRBJ1-1; D gene uncertain. V was trimmed by 5 bases and J by 1 base, leaving 8 bases between them. Germline V gene sequence: CDR1 SGHNT, CDR2 YENEEA. The CDR3 extends over 13 amino acids. In DNA form, the CDR3 reads TGTGCCAGCAGCCTACAAGGGAACACTGAAGCTTTCTTT. Translation: CASSLQGNTEAFF.

CDR3 in amino acids: CASSTSGTSGYEQYF. CDR3 in DNA: TGTGCCAGCTCAACCTCCGGGACTAGCGGGTACGAGCAGTACTTC. This sequence joins TRBV18 and TRBJ2-7; 12 bases line up with TRBD2. The CDR3 extends over 15 amino acids. From germline, CDR1 is KGHSH and CDR2 LQKENI. The ends lost 5 bases at V and 4 bases at J; junction bases unmatched: 6. The variable domain in full, completed from reference TRBV18 and TRBJ2-7, reads NAGVMQNPRHLVRRRGQEARLRCSPMKGHSHVYWYRQLPEEGLKFMVYLQKENIIDESGMPKERFSAEFPKEGPSILRIQQVVRGDSAAYFCASSTSGTSGYEQYFGPGTRLTVT.

The chain is built from TRBV29-1 and TRBJ2-1, with 9 bases lining up with TRBD2. With 4 bases clipped from V and 0 bases from J, the junction kept 7 bases outside the gene matches. Germline V gene data show CDR1 as SQVTM and CDR2 as ANQGSEA. The CDR3 is made up of 16 amino acids. The CDR3 DNA is TGCAGCGTTGTGGAGCAACTAGCGGGCTCCTACAATGAGCAGTTCTTC. Protein sequence: CSVVEQLAGSYNEQFF.

CDR3 in amino acids: CASTIPGLAGGNEQFF. The CDR3 region has the DNA TGTGCCAGCACCATTCCGGGGCTAGCGGGAGGCAATGAGCAGTTCTTC. V is TRBV7-9 and J is TRBJ2-1; 11 bases fit TRBD2. Germline assignment: CDR1 SEHNR and CDR2 FQNEAQ (reference sequence). The CDR3 runs 16 residues. Trimming cost V 7 bases and J 6 bases; bases outside gene matches: 11.